The 23 T cell receptor beta chains given below trace back to one sample, sequenced in a study of blood T cell repertoires in COVID-19 (dated by TCRdb to 2020 to 2021). Library preparation was by the immunoSEQ multiplex PCR assay. TCRdb stores this immuneACCESS table with in-frame sequences only. Part of the clones is absent; in the studies checked, under half of the shortfall reflects unresolved V genes, and no reason is known for the rest. The sample table holds approximately 45,000 clones, of which 80% to 90% were seen once. The top ten hold just under 3% of the sample. Sequencing input: peripheral blood. The origin of the receptors is a woman of 80 years or more with acute or convalescent COVID-19.

The chain employs TRBV19 and TRBJ1-5, with D tentatively TRBD1 (6 bases). Trimming left V 7 bases short and J 4 bases short, with 14 bases between. This CDR3 is built from 14 residues. From germline, CDR1 is LNHDA and CDR2 SQIVND (reference sequence). The CDR3 coding sequence is TGTGCCAGTAACCGGGACACCAGGAATCAGCCCCAGCATTTT. This translates into CASNRDTRNQPQHF.

The chain is built from TRBV9 and TRBJ1-1, with D perhaps TRBD1 (5 bases). Germline CDR1 SGDLS, CDR2 YYNGEE. Trimming removed 3 bases from V and 6 bases from J, with 18 bases in between. CDR3 length: 15 amino acids. In DNA, the CDR3 is TGTGCCAGCAGCGCGAAGCCGGGCAGGGAGGCTGAAGCTTTCTTT. Encoded protein: CASSAKPGREAEAFF. Using reference TRBV9 and TRBJ1-1 for the parts outside the CDR3, the full variable domain is DSGVTQTPKHLITATGQRVTLRCSPRSGDLSVYWYQQSLDQGLQFLIQYYNGEERAKGNILERFSAQQFPDLHSELNLSSLELGDSALYFCASSAKPGREAEAFFGQGTRLTVV.

The rearrangement uses TRBV6-1 and TRBJ2-2, with 11 bases that match TRBD2. Trimming at V came to 1 base and at J to 6 bases, leaving 1 base not matched to a gene. The CDR3 covers 15 residues. The V gene's germline CDR1 is MNHNS and CDR2 SASEGT. This chain's CDR3 is CASSEVLAGAGELFF. Here the CDR3 DNA reads TGTGCCAGCAGTGAAGTACTAGCGGGGGCCGGGGAGCTGTTTTTT.

In its sample, this clone was seen once. Additional DNA sequences in this sample encode the identical CDR3. The chain uses TRBV6-5 and TRBJ1-1; 7 nucleotides match TRBD1. V shed 5 bases and J 7 bases; nucleotides not matched to a gene: 10. This CDR3 is 14 amino acids long. Germline V CDR1 and CDR2: MNHEY, SVGAGI. CDR3 sequence reads: CASSMTGPLYEAFF. The CDR3 DNA is TGTGCCAGCAGTATGACAGGGCCCCTCTATGAAGCTTTCTTT.

The chain carries TRBV5-5 and TRBJ2-3, with 11 bases lining up with TRBD1. V dropped 5 bases and J dropped 5; count of bases not matched to a gene: 4. The CDR3 has 14 residues. Per the germline V gene, CDR1 is SGHKS and CDR2 is YYEKEE (reference sequence). CDR3 sequence: CASRGQGALDTQYF. DNA for the CDR3: TGTGCCAGCAGAGGACAGGGGGCTTTAGATACGCAGTATTTT. Looking up the rest from reference TRBV5-5 and TRBJ2-3 gives the full variable domain: DAGVTQSPTHLIKTRGQQVTLRCSPISGHKSVSWYQQVLGQGPQFIFQYYEKEERGRGNFPDRFSARQFPNYSSELNVNALLLGDSALYLCASRGQGALDTQYFGPGTRLTVL.

The count of this clone is one. J is TRBJ2-3 and V is TRBV10-3, with 7 bases lining up with TRBD2. The germline gives CDR1 ENHRY, CDR2 SYGVKD. V shed 0 bases and J 5 bases; nucleotides not matched to a gene: 11. This CDR3 contains 17 residues. Here the CDR3 DNA reads TGTGCCATCAGTGAGTCGAGACGGGGGGATGTAGTAGATACGCAGTATTTT. It yields the protein CAISESRRGDVVDTQYF.

This rearrangement joins TRBV5-6 to TRBJ1-2; the match to TRBD1 covers 9 bases. Germline assignment: CDR1 SGHDT and CDR2 YYEEEE. The V gene end was trimmed by 6 bases and the J gene end by 4 bases; junction bases not matched to a gene: 7. This CDR3 spans 14 amino acids. The CDR3 DNA sequence: TGTGCCAGCACCTCCCGGGACAGGGCCTATGGCTACACCTTC. Its translation: CASTSRDRAYGYTF.

The chain is built from TRBV2 and TRBJ2-1; 10 bases line up with TRBD2. This CDR3 comprises 15 residues. V was clipped by 8 bases and J by 10 bases; unmatched bases: 14. CDR1 is SNHLY and CDR2 is FYNNEI in the germline V gene. The CDR3 here is CASVERGGTGREQFF. CDR3 nucleotide sequence: TGTGCCAGCGTCGAGCGGGGGGGTACAGGGCGGGAGCAGTTCTTC.

The chain carries TRBV6-1 and TRBJ2-1, with D perhaps matching TRBD2 (6 bases). Looked up from germline, CDR1 is MNHNS and CDR2 is SASEGT. V lost 0 bases to trimming and J lost 13 bases, with 16 bases between them. The CDR3 loop spans 14 amino acids. CDR3 sequence reads: CASSEAWTTTVQFF. The CDR3 bases are TGTGCCAGCAGTGAAGCTTGGACTACCACCGTTCAGTTCTTC.

The chain combines TRBV12-3 or TRBV12-4 with TRBJ2-1; no clear D gene. The CDR3 runs 13 residues. Trimming removed 1 base at V and 8 bases at J, with 9 bases between. The CDR3 nucleotides are TGTGCCAGCAGTTTAGTGGTAGCCGATGAGCAGTTCTTC. This encodes CASSLVVADEQFF.

V is TRBV7-9 and J is TRBJ2-6; D is unclear. V lost 5 bases and J 4 bases, leaving 15 bases between the germline ends. CDR1 is SEHNR and CDR2 is FQNEAQ in the germline V gene (reference sequence). The CDR3 has 16 amino acids. The CDR3 region has the DNA TGTGCCAGCAGCCCTACCACCTTGGGCGGGGCCAACGTCCTGACTTTC. Encoded protein: CASSPTTLGGANVLTF.

V is TRBV5-1 and J is TRBJ1-4; TRBD1 is a possible D gene (5 bases). Germline assignment: CDR1 SGHRS and CDR2 YFSETQ. V lost 4 bases, J lost 3 bases, and 19 bases lay in between. This CDR3 is 17 amino acids long. CDR3 protein: CASSPGGTGGSNEKLFF. CDR3 bases: TGCGCCAGCAGCCCCGGGGGGACGGGCGGATCTAATGAAAAACTGTTTTTT.

The genes are TRBV30 and TRBJ1-5, with TRBD1 identical over 8 bases. CDR3 length: 14 amino acids. V lost 3 bases to trimming and J lost 5 bases; unmatched junction nucleotides: 6. CDR1 is GTSNPN, CDR2 SVGIG, per germline (reference sequence). The CDR3 is CAWSRGQGYQPQHF. DNA for the CDR3: TGTGCCTGGAGCCGAGGACAGGGCTATCAGCCCCAGCATTTT.

This clone was seen a single time. J is TRBJ2-1 and V is TRBV6-2 or TRBV6-3, with TRBD2 matching over 8 bases. From germline, CDR1 is MNHEY and CDR2 SVGEGT. J lost 15 bases, V lost 5 bases, and 6 bases had no gene match. The CDR3 has 11 residues. The CDR3 DNA sequence: TGTGCCAGCAGTCCCGGACTAGCTTGGTTCTTC. It is translated as CASSPGLAWFF.

This clone has only a few counts. The V gene is TRBV4-2, the J gene TRBJ1-6, with 7 bases identical to TRBD1. Trimming took 1 base from V and 7 from J; bases not matched to a gene: 4. There are 15 residues in the CDR3. CDR1 LGHNA and CDR2 YNFKEQ come from the germline V gene. CDR3 bases: TGTGCCAGCAGCCAAGGACAGGGAGAAAATTCACCCCTCCACTTT. Its translation: CASSQGQGENSPLHF.

This clone has more than one count but fewer than ten. This rearrangement joins TRBV6-6 to TRBJ1-5; 10 bases fit TRBD1. The germline V gene has CDR1 MNHNY and CDR2 SVGAGI (reference sequence). This CDR3 has 14 residues. V dropped 7 bases and J dropped 7; count of bases not matched to a gene: 7. DNA for the CDR3: TGTGCCAGCATCGGGACAGGGGTAGGACAGCCCCAGCATTTT. Translation gives CASIGTGVGQPQHF.

Turning to this clone: The junction does not match germline at one end; this may be a read error. This chain links TRBV7-2 with TRBJ1-1; D call uncertain. The CDR3 consists of 13 residues. Germline V gene sequence: CDR1 SGHTA, CDR2 FQGNSA. CDR3 amino acids: CANSRGRNTEAFF. DNA of the CDR3: TGTGCCAACAGCCGGGGTAGGAACACTGAAGCTTTCTTT.

V and J are TRBV10-1 and TRBJ1-3; 8 bases map to TRBD1. The CDR3 sequence is 17 residues long. The germline gives CDR1 WNHNN, CDR2 SYGVQD (reference sequence). V was clipped by 2 bases and J by 2 bases; unmatched bases: 8. This chain's CDR3 is CASSEPYRGSAGNTIYF. For the CDR3, the DNA is TGCGCCAGCAGTGAGCCCTACAGGGGGTCAGCTGGAAACACCATATATTTT.

V gene TRBV10-3 combines with J gene TRBJ1-1; 9 positions match TRBD1. CDR1 and CDR2 (germline): ENHRY, SYGVKD. V trimming: 6 bases; J trimming: 5 bases; junction bases outside the gene matches: 7. The length of the CDR3 is 14 residues. The CDR3 reads CAIRGQGRGTEAFF. In nucleotides, the CDR3 is TGTGCCATCAGGGGACAGGGAAGGGGGACTGAAGCTTTCTTT.

This sequence joins TRBV12-5 and TRBJ1-4; 7 nucleotides agree with TRBD1. Germline V lookup: CDR1 LGHNT, CDR2 FRNRAP. The CDR3 runs to 14 residues. Trimming at V came to 4 bases and at J to 7 bases, leaving 6 bases not matched to a gene. This chain's CDR3 is CASGSRQGCEKLFF. In DNA, the CDR3 is TGTGCTAGTGGTTCCCGACAGGGTTGTGAAAAACTGTTTTTT.

The V and J genes are TRBV12-1 and TRBJ1-3. TRBV12-1 is reported as a pseudogene. This CDR3 is 19 amino acids long. In DNA, the CDR3 is TGTGCCAGCAGCTTCCCGTCGTTACAAACCCGGAGCTCTGGAAACACCATATATTTT. This translates into CASSFPSLQTRSSGNTIYF.

V usage is TRBV2 and J usage is TRBJ2-7; TRBD1 agrees at 9 bases. Trimming cost V 6 bases and J 2 bases; bases outside gene matches: 2. CDR3 length: 13 residues. Germline CDR1 SNHLY, CDR2 FYNNEI. The CDR3 region is CASRTGGTYEQYF. CDR3 coding DNA: TGTGCCAGCAGGACAGGGGGGACCTACGAGCAGTACTTC.

This rearrangement joins TRBV6-1 to TRBJ1-6; 10 positions agree with TRBD1. V lost 1 base, J lost 0 bases, and 3 bases stayed unmatched. CDR3 size: 18 residues. CDR1 is MNHNS, CDR2 SASEGT, per germline. CDR3 nucleotides: TGTGCCAGCAGTGAAGGGACAGGGGGGGGCTCCTATAATTCACCCCTCCACTTT. Protein product: CASSEGTGGGSYNSPLHF.